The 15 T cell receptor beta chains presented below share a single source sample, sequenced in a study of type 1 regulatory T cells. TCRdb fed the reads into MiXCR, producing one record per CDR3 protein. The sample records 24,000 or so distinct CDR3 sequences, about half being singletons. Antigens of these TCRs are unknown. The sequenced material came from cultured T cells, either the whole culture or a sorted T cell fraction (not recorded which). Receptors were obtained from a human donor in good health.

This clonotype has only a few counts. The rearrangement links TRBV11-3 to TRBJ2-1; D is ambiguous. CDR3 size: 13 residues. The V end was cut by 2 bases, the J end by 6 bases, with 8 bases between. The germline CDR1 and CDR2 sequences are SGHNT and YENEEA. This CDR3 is CASSLNTANEQFF. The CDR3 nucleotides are TGTGCCAGCAGCTTAAACACGGCCAATGAGCAGTTCTTC.

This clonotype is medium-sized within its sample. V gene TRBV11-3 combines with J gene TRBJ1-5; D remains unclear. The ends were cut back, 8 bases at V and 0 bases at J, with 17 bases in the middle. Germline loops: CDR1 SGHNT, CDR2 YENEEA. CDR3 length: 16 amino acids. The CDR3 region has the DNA TGTGCCAGCCGAGAATGGACGGGAAATAGCAATCAGCCCCAGCATTTT. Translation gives CASREWTGNSNQPQHF. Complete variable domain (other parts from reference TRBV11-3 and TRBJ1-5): EAGVVQSPRYKIIEKKQPVAFWCNPISGHNTLYWYLQNLGQGPELLIRYENEEAVDDSQLPKDRFSAERLKGVDSTLKIQPAELGDSAVYLCASREWTGNSNQPQHFGDGTRLSIL.

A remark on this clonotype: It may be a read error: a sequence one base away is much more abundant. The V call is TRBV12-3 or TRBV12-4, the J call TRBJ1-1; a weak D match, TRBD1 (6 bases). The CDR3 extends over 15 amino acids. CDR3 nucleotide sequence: TGTACCAGCAGTTTTAGCAGGGGAGGTGGGACTGAAGCTTTCTTT. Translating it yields CTSSFSRGGGTEAFF.

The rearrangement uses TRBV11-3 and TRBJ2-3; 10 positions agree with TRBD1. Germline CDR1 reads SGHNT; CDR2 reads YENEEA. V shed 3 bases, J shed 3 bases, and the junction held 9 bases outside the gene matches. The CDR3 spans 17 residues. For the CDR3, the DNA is TGTGCCAGCAGCTTCCGCGGACAGGGGGTTTTGACAGATACGCAGTATTTT. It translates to CASSFRGQGVLTDTQYF.

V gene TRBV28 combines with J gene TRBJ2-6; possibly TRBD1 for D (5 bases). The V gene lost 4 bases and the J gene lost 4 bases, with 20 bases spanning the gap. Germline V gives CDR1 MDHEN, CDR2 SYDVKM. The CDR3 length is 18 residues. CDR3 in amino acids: CASSSSLWTSAGANVLTF. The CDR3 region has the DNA TGTGCCAGCAGTTCCTCCCTTTGGACATCCGCCGGGGCCAACGTCCTGACTTTC.

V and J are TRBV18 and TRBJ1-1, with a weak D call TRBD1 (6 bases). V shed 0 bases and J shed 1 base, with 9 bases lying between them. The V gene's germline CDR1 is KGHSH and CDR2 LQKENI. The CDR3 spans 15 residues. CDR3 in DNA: TGTGCCAGCTCACCACCGGACAGACAGAACACTGAAGCTTTCTTT. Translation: CASSPPDRQNTEAFF. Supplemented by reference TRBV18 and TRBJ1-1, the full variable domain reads NAGVMQNPRHLVRRRGQEARLRCSPMKGHSHVYWYRQLPEEGLKFMVYLQKENIIDESGMPKERFSAEFPKEGPSILRIQQVVRGDSAAYFCASSPPDRQNTEAFFGQGTRLTVV.

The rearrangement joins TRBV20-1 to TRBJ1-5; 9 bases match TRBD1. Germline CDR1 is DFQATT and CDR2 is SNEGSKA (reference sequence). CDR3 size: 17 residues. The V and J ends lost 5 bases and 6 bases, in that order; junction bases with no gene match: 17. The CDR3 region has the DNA TGCAGTGCTGCCCGGGACAGGGCGACGCTATTGGGTCAGCCCCAGCATTTT. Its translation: CSAARDRATLLGQPQHF.

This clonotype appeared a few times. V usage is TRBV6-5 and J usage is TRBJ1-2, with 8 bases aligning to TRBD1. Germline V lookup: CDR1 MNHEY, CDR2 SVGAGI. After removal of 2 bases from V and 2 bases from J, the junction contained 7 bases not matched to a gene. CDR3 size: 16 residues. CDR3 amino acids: CASSYNPRTGNYGYTF. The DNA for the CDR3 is TGTGCCAGCAGTTACAACCCAAGGACAGGGAACTATGGCTACACCTTC.

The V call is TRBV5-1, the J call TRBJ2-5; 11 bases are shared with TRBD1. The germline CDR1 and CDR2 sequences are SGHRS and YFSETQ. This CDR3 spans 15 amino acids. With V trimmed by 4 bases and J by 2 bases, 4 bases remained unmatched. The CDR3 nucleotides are TGCGCCAGCAGCGGACAGGGGGCCAAGCAAGAGACCCAGTACTTC. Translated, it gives CASSGQGAKQETQYF.

The CDR3 here is CSANKAGQATGELFF. The DNA of the CDR3 is TGCAGTGCTAACAAGGCCGGACAGGCCACCGGGGAGCTGTTTTTT. This chain joins TRBV20-1 and TRBJ2-2, with TRBD1 matching 7 bases. The CDR3 has 15 residues. CDR1 is DFQATT, CDR2 SNEGSKA, per germline (reference sequence). J was trimmed by 4 bases and V by 4 bases; bases with no gene match: 9.

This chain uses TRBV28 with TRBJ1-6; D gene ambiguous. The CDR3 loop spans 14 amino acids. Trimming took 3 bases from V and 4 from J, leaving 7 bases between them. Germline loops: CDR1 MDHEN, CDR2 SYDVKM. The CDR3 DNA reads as TGTGCCAGCAGTTTCAACAGATATAATTCACCCCTCCACTTT. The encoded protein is CASSFNRYNSPLHF.

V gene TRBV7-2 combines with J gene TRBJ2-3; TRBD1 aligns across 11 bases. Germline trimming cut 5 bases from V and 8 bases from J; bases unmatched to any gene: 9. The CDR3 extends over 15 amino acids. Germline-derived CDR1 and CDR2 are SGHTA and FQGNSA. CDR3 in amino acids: CASSLRTGGAGTQYF. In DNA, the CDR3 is TGTGCCAGCAGCCTCCGGACAGGGGGCGCGGGTACGCAGTATTTT.

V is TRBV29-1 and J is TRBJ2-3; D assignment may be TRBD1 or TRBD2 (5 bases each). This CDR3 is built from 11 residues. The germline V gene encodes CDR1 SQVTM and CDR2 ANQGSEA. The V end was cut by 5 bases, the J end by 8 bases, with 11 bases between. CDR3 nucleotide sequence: TGCAGCGTTATTGTCGGGGCTACGCAGTATTTT. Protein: CSVIVGATQYF.

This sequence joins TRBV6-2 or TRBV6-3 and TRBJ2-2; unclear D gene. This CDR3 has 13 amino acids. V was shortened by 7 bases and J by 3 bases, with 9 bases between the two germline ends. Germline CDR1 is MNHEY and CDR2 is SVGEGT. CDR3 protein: CASTNQYTGELFF. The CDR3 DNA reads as TGTGCCAGCACCAATCAGTACACCGGGGAGCTGTTTTTT.

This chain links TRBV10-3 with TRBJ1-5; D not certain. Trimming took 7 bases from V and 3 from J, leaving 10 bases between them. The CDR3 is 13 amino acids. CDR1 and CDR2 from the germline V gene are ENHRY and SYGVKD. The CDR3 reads CAITGALNQPQHF. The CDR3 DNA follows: TGTGCCATCACAGGAGCCCTCAATCAGCCCCAGCATTTT.